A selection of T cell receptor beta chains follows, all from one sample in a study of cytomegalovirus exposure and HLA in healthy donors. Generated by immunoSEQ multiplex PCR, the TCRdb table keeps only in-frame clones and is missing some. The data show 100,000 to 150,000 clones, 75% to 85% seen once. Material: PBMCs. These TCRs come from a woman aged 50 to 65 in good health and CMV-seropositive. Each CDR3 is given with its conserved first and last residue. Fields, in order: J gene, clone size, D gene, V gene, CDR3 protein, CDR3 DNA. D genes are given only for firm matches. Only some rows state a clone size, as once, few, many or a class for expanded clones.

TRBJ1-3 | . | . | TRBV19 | CASSMFWSSGNTIYF | TGTGCCAGTAGTATGTTCTGGAGCTCTGGAAACACCATATATTTT
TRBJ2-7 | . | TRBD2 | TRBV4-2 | CASSQGWLAGDEQYF | TGTGCCAGCAGCCAAGGGTGGTTAGCGGGAGACGAGCAGTACTTC
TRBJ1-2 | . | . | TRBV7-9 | CASTFAGAEYGYTF | TGTGCCAGCACTTTCGCGGGGGCCGAGTATGGCTACACCTTC
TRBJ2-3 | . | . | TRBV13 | CASSLGGGHTDTQYF | TGTGCCAGCAGCTTAGGTGGAGGTCACACAGATACGCAGTATTTT
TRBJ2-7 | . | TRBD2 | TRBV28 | CASRGGEGYEQYF | TGTGCCAGCAGGGGGGGGGAAGGCTACGAGCAGTACTTC
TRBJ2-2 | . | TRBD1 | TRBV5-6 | CASSLGQGGDTGELFF | TGTGCCAGCAGCCTCGGACAGGGGGGGGACACCGGGGAGCTGTTTTTT
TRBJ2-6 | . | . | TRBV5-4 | CASSLEGHNSGANVLTF | TGTGCCAGCAGCTTGGAGGGACACAACTCTGGGGCCAACGTCCTGACTTTC
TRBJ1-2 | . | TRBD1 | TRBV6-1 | CASGAWTGGGYTF | TGTGCCAGCGGCGCCTGGACAGGTGGCGGCTACACCTTC
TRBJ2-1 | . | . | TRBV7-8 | CASSFAGEFGGYNEQFF | TGTGCCAGCAGCTTCGCTGGAGAATTTGGAGGATACAATGAGCAGTTCTTC
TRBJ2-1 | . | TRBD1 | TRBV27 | CASSRTGFTPYNEQFF | TGTGCCAGCAGCCGGACAGGCTTTACCCCCTACAATGAGCAGTTCTTC
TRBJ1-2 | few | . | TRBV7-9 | CASSFGYGYTF | TGTGCCAGCAGCTTCGGGTACGGCTACACCTTC
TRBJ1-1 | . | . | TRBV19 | CASSIFSGNTEAFF | TGTGCCAGTAGTATCTTTTCGGGGAACACTGAAGCTTTCTTT
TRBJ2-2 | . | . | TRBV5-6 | CASSRGAANTGELFF | TGTGCCAGCAGCCGGGGGGCCGCGAACACCGGGGAGCTGTTTTTT
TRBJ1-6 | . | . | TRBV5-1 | CASSFRGITNSPLHF | TGCGCCAGCAGCTTTCGCGGGATAACCAATTCACCCCTCCACTTT
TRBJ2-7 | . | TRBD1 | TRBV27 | CASSLLFATGGVGVEQYF | TGTGCCAGCAGTTTATTGTTTGCGACAGGGGGCGTGGGGGTCGAGCAGTACTTC
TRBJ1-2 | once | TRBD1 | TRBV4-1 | CASSQGTGGYTF | TGCGCCAGCAGCCAAGGGACAGGAGGCTACACCTTC
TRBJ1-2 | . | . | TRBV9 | CASSVTEANYGYTF | TGTGCCAGCAGCGTTACAGAAGCTAACTATGGCTACACCTTC
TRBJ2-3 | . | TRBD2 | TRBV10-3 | CAISEGLAGFTDTQYF | TGTGCCATCAGCGAGGGACTAGCGGGTTTCACAGATACGCAGTATTTT
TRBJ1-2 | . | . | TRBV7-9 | CASSSAGRISYTF | TGTGCCAGCAGCTCCGCAGGGAGGATAAGCTACACCTTC
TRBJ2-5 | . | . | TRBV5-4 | CASSLEAGQETQYF | TGTGCCAGCAGCTTGGAGGCAGGCCAAGAGACCCAGTACTTC
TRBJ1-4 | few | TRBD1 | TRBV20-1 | CSANRGEKLFF | TGCAGTGCCAACAGGGGTGAAAAACTGTTTTTT
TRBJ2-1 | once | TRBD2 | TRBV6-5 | CASSLAGGSEQFF | TGTGCCAGCAGTTTAGCGGGGGGGAGTGAGCAGTTCTTC
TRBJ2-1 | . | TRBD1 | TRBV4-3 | CASRQDRAQGASSYNEQFF | TGCGCCAGCAGACAAGATAGGGCACAGGGGGCAAGCTCCTACAATGAGCAGTTCTTC
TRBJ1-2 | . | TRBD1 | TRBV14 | CASSQDRIGASGYTF | TGTGCCAGCAGCCAGGACAGGATCGGGGCTAGCGGCTACACCTTC
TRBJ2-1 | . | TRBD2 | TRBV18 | CASSPVLAGEVEQFF | TGTGCCAGCTCACCGGTACTAGCGGGAGAGGTTGAGCAGTTCTTC
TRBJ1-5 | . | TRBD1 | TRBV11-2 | CASSGGQDNQPQHF | TGTGCCAGCAGCGGTGGACAGGACAATCAGCCCCAGCATTTT
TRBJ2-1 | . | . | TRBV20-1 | CSALSYNEQFF | TGCAGTGCATTATCCTACAATGAGCAGTTCTTC
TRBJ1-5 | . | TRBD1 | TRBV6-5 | CASSYSAAGGQPQHF | TGTGCCAGCAGTTACTCAGCTGCAGGGGGTCAGCCCCAGCATTTT
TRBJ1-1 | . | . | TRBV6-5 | CASTYDSTPFF | TGTGCCAGCACTTACGACAGTACACCTTTCTTT
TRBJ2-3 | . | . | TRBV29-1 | CSVEFFEAGLENTQYF | TGCAGCGTTGAGTTCTTTGAGGCAGGGCTTGAAAATACGCAGTATTTT
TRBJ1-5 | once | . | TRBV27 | CASRRTGSPVNQPQHF | TGTGCCAGCAGACGAACAGGGTCCCCCGTCAATCAGCCCCAGCATTTT
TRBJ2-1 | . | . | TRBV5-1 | CASSPGAYNEQFF | TGCGCCAGCAGCCCAGGGGCCTACAATGAGCAGTTCTTC
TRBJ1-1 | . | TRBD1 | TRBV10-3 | CAISGGQGEDEAFF | TGTGCCATCAGTGGGGGACAGGGGGAGGATGAAGCTTTCTTT
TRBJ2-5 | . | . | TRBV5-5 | CASSLLGGGPQETQYF | TGTGCCAGCAGCTTGCTGGGGGGGGGCCCTCAAGAGACCCAGTACTTC
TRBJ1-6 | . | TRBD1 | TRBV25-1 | CASSEFQGVGNSPLHF | TGTGCCAGCAGTGAATTCCAGGGGGTGGGTAATTCACCCCTCCACTTT
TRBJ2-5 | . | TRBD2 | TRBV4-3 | CASSQSGGAGKTQYF | TGCGCCAGCAGCCAAAGCGGGGGGGCGGGAAAGACCCAGTACTTC
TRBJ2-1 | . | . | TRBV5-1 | CASSSDSHSYNEQFF | TGCGCCAGCAGCTCGGACTCGCACTCCTACAATGAGCAGTTCTTC
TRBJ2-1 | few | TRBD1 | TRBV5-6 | CASEPTTGGYNEQFF | TGTGCCAGCGAACCCACGACAGGGGGCTATAATGAGCAGTTCTTC
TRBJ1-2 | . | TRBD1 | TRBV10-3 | CAISGTGDLSYTF | TGTGCCATCAGTGGGACAGGGGATTTGAGCTACACCTTC
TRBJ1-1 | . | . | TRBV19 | CASSTPQRRTEAFF | TGTGCCAGTAGTACACCTCAAAGGAGGACTGAAGCTTTCTTT
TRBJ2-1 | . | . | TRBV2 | CASSAVGGNEQFF | TGTGCCAGCAGTGCGGTTGGGGGGAATGAGCAGTTCTTC
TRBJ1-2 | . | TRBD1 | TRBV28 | CASRSGQGNYGYTF | TGTGCCAGCAGATCGGGACAGGGGAACTATGGCTACACCTTC
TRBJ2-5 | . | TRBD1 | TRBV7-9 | CASSFGSGQGGETQYF | TGTGCCAGCAGCTTCGGATCGGGACAGGGAGGGGAGACCCAGTACTTC
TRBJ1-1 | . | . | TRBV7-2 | CASSPPSHRRTEAFF | TGTGCCAGCAGCCCCCCTAGTCATAGACGGACTGAAGCTTTCTTT
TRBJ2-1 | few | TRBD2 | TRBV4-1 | CASSRGGLAGTYNEQFF | TGCGCCAGCAGCCGGGGGGGTCTAGCGGGTACCTACAATGAGCAGTTCTTC
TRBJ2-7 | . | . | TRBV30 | CAWSRGSSYEQYF | TGTGCCTGGAGCCGCGGGTCCTCCTACGAGCAGTACTTC
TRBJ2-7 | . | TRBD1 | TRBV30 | CAWTPTGDGEQYF | TGTGCCTGGACCCCTACAGGGGATGGCGAGCAGTACTTC
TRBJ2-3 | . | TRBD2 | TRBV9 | CASSVATSGRHGDTQYF | TGTGCCAGCAGCGTAGCTACTAGCGGGAGGCACGGGGATACGCAGTATTTT
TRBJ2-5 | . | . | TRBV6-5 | CASTQQSGNQETQYF | TGTGCCAGCACCCAACAATCGGGGAACCAAGAGACCCAGTACTTC
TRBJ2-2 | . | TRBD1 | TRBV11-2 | CASSFPQGAYSTGELFF | TGTGCCAGCAGCTTTCCACAGGGGGCTTATAGCACCGGGGAGCTGTTTTTT
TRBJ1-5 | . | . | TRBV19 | CASSPGESRNQPQHF | TGTGCCAGTAGTCCTGGGGAGTCCAGAAATCAGCCCCAGCATTTT
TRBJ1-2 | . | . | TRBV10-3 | CAISERQGGDGYTF | TGTGCCATCAGTGAGAGGCAGGGTGGGGATGGCTACACCTTC
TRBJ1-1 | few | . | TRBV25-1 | CASSEGGGESEAFF | TGTGCCAGCAGTGAAGGGGGAGGGGAATCTGAAGCTTTCTTT
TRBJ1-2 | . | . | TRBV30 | CAWSVGRGVGYTF | TGTGCCTGGAGTGTAGGCAGGGGCGTTGGCTACACCTTC
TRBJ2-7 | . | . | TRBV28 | CASSLSLNSWGLGEQYF | TGTGCCAGCAGTCTTTCCCTCAATAGCTGGGGGCTGGGGGAGCAGTACTTC
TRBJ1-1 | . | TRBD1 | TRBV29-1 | CSVVDRGTDTEAFF | TGCAGCGTTGTCGACAGGGGAACGGACACTGAAGCTTTCTTT
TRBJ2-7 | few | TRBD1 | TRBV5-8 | CASSLDGTGTYEQYF | TGTGCCAGCAGCTTGGATGGGACAGGAACCTACGAGCAGTACTTC
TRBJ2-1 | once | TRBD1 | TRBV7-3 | CASSTGDSDEQFF | TGTGCCAGCAGCACAGGGGATTCGGATGAGCAGTTCTTC